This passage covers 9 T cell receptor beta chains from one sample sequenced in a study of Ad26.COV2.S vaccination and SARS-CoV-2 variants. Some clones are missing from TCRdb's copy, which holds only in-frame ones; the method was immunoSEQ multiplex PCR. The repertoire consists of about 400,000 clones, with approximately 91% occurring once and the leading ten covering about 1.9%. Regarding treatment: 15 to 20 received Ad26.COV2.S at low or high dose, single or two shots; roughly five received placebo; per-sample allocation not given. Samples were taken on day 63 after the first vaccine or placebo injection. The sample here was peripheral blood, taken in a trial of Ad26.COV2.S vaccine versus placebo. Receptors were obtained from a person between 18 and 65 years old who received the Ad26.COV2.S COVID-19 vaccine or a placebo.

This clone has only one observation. The CDR3 reads CASSQEGTGAYEQYF. In DNA form, the CDR3 reads TGTGCCAGCAGCCAAGAAGGGACAGGGGCCTACGAGCAGTACTTC. This chain links TRBV4-2 with TRBJ2-7; 10 bases align to TRBD1. Germline CDR1 is LGHNA and CDR2 is YNFKEQ. The trim removed 0 bases at V and 2 bases at J, leaving 1 base unmatched. The CDR3 sequence is 15 residues long.

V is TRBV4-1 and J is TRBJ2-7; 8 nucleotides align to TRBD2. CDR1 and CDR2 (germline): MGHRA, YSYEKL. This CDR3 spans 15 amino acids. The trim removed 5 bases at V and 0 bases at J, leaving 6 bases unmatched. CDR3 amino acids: CASSTLADPSYEQYF. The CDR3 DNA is TGCGCCAGCAGCACACTAGCGGACCCCTCCTACGAGCAGTACTTC.

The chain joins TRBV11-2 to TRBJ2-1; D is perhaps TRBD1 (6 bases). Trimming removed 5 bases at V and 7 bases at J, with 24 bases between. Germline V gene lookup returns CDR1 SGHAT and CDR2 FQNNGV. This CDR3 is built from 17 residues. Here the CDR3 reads CASSPPLTPLQGNEQFF. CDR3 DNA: TGTGCCAGCAGCCCACCCCTCACCCCCCTACAGGGAAATGAGCAGTTCTTC.

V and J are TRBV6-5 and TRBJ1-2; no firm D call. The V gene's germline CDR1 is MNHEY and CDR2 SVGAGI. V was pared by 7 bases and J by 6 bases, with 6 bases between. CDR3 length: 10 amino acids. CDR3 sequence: CASKEHGYTF. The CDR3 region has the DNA TGTGCCAGCAAGGAGCATGGCTACACCTTC.

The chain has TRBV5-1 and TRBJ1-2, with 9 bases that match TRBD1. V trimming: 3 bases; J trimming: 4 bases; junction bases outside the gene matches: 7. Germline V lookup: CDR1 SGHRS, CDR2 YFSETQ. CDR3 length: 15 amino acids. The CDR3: CASSSKGQGGYGYTF. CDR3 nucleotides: TGCGCCAGCAGCTCGAAGGGACAGGGAGGCTATGGCTACACCTTC.

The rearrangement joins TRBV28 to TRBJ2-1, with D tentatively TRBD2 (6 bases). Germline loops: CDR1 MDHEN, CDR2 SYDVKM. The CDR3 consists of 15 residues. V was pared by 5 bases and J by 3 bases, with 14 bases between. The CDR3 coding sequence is TGTGCCAGCAGTCGGGGGACGGGGGACTACAATGAGCAGTTCTTC. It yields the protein CASSRGTGDYNEQFF.

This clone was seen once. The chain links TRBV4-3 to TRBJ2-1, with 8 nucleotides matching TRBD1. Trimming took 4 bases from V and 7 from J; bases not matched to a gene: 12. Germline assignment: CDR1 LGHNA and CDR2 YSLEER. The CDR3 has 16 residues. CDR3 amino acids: CASSLSPDRVGNEQFF. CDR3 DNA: TGCGCCAGCAGCCTCTCACCGGACAGGGTAGGGAATGAGCAGTTCTTC.

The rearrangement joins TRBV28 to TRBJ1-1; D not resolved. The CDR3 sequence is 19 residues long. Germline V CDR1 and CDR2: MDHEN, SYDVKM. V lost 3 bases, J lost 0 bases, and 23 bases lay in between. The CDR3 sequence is CASSFRVGRVSPMNTEAFF. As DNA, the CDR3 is TGTGCCAGCAGTTTTCGCGTGGGTCGAGTATCGCCCATGAACACTGAAGCTTTCTTT.

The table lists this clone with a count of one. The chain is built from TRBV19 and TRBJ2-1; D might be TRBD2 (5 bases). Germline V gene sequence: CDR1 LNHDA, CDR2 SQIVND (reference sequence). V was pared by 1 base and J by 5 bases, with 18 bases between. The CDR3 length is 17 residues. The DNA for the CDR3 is TGTGCCAGTAGTATAGGTGCCCGGGATCTCTTTAACAATGAGCAGTTCTTC. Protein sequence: CASSIGARDLFNNEQFF.